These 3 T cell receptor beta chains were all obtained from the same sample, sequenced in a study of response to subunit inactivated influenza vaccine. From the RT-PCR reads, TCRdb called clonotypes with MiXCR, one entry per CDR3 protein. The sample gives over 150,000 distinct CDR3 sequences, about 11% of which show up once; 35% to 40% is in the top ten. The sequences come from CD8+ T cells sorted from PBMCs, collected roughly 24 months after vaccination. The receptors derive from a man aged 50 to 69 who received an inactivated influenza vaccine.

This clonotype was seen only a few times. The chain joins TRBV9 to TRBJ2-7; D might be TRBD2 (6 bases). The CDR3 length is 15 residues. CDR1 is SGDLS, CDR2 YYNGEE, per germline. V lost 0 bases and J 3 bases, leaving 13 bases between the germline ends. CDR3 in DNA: TGTGCCAGCAGCGTAGGGGGGTCAGCGGGCTACGAGCAGTACTTC. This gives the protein CASSVGGSAGYEQYF.

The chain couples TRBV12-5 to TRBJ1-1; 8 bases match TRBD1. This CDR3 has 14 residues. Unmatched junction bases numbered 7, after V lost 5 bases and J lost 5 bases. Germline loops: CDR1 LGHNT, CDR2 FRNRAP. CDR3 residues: CASGRPDRETEAFF. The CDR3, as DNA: TGTGCTAGTGGTCGTCCGGACAGGGAGACTGAAGCTTTCTTT.

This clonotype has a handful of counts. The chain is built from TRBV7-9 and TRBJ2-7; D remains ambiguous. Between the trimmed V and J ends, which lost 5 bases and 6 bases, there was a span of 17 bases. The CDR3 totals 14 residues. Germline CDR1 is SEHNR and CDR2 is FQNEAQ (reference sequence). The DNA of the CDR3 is TGTGCCAGCAGCAGATTAGTTGCCGGTACCGAGCAGTACTTC. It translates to CASSRLVAGTEQYF.